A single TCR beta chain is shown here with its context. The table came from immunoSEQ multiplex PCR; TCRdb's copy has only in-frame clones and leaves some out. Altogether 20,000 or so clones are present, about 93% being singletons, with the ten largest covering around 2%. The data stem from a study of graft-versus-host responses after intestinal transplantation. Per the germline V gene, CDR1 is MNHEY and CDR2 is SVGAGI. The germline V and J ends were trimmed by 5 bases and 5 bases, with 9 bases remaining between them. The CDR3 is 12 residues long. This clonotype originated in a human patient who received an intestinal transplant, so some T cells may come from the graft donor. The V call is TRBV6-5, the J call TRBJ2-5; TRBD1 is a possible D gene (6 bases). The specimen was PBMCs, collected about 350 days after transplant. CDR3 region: CASSEGVETQYF. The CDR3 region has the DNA TGTGCCAGCAGTGAGGGGGTGGAGACCCAGTACTTC.